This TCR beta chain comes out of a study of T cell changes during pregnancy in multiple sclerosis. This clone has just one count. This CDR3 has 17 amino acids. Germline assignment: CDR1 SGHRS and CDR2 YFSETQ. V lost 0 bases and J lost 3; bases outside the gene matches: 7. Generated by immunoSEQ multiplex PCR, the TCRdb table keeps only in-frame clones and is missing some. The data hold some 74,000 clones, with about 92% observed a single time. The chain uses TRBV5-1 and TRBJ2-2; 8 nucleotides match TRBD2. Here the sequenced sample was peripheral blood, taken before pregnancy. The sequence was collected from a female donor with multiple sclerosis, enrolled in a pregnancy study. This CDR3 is CASSLGVRLAYTGELFF. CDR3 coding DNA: TGCGCCAGCAGCTTGGGTGTCCGACTAGCGTACACCGGGGAGCTGTTTTTT.